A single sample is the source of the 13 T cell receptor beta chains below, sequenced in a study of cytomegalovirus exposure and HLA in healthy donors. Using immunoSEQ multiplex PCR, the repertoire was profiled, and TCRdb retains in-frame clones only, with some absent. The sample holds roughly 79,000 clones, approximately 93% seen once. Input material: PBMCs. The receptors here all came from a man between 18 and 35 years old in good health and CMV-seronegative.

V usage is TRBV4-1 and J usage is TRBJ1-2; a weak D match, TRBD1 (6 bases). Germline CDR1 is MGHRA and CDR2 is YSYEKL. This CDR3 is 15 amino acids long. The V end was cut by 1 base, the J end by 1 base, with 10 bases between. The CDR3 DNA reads TGCGCCAGCAGCCAAGGGGGCAGGGGTAACTATGGCTACACCTTC. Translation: CASSQGGRGNYGYTF.

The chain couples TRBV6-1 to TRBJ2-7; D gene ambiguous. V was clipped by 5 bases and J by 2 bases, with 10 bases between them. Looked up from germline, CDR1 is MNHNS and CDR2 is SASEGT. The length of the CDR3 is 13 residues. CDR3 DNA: TGTGCCAGCAGTAACGTAGCTACCTACGAGCAGTACTTC. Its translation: CASSNVATYEQYF.

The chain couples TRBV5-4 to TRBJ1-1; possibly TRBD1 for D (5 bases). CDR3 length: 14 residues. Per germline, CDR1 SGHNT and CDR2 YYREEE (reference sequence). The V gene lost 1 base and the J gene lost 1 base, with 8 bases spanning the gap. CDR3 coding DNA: TGTGCCAGCAGCTTGACAGGACGGAACACTGAAGCTTTCTTT. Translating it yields CASSLTGRNTEAFF.

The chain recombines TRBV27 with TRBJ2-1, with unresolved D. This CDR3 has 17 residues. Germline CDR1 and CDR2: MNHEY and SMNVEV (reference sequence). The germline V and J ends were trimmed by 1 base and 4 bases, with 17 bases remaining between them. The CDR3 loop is CASSLFPPQDSYNEQFF. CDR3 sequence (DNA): TGTGCCAGCAGTTTATTCCCGCCCCAAGACTCATACAATGAGCAGTTCTTC.

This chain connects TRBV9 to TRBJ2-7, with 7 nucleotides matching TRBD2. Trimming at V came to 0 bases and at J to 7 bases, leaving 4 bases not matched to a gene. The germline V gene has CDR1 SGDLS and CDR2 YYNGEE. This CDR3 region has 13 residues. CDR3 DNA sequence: TGTGCCAGCAGCGTAGGGTCGGGAGGAGAGCAGTACTTC. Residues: CASSVGSGGEQYF.

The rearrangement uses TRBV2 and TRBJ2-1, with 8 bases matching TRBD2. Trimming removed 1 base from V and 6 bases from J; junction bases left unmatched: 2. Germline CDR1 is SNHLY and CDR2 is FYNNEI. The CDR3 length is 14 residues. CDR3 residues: CASSEGREANEQFF. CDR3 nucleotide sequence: TGTGCCAGCAGTGAAGGGCGGGAGGCCAATGAGCAGTTCTTC.

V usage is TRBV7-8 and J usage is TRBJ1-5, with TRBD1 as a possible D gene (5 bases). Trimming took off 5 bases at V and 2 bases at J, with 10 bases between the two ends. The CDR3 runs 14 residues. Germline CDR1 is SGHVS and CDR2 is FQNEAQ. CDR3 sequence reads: CASSRGTGNQPQHF. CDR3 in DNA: TGTGCCAGCAGCCGGGGGACGGGCAATCAGCCCCAGCATTTT.

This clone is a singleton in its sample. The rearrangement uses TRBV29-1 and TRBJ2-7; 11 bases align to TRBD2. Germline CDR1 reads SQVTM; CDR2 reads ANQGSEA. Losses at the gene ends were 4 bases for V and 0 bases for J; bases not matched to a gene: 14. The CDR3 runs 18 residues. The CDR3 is CSVAGAGTSGGYSYEQYF. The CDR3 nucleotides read TGCAGCGTTGCCGGGGCCGGGACTAGCGGTGGATACTCCTACGAGCAGTACTTC.

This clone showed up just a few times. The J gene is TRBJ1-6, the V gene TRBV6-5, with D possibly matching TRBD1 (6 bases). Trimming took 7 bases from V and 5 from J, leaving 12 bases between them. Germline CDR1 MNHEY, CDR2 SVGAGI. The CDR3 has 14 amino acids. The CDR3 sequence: CASTTRGNNSPLHF. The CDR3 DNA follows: TGTGCCAGCACCACAAGGGGGAATAATTCACCCCTCCACTTT.

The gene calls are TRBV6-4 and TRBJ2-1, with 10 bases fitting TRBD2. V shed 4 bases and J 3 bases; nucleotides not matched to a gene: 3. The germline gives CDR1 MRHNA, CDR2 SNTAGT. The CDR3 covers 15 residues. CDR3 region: CASSATSGDYNEQFF. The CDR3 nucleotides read TGTGCCAGCAGTGCCACTAGCGGGGACTACAATGAGCAGTTCTTC.

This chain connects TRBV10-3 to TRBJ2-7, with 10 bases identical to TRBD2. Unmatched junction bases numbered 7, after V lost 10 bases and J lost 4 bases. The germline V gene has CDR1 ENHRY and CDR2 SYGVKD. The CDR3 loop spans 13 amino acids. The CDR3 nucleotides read TGTGCCACATTGCTAGCGGGGGCGTACGAGCAGTACTTC. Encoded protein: CATLLAGAYEQYF.

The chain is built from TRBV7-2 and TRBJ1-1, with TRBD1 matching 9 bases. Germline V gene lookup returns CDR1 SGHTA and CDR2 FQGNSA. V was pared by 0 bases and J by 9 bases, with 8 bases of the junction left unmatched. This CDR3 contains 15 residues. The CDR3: CASSLASGQGGKAFF. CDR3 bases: TGTGCCAGCAGCTTAGCGTCGGGACAGGGAGGCAAAGCTTTCTTT.

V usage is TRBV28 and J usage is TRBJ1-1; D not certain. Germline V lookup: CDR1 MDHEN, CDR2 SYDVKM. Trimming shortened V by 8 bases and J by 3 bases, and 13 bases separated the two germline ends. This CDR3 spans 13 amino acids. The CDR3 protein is CASFLRADTEAFF. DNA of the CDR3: TGTGCCAGCTTTCTGAGGGCGGACACTGAAGCTTTCTTT.